This T cell receptor (beta chain) was recovered during a study of cytomegalovirus exposure and HLA in healthy donors. On this clone itself: Its antigen is currently unknown.

From germline, CDR1 is LNHDA and CDR2 SQIVND (reference sequence). J lost 4 bases, V lost 5 bases, and 4 bases had no gene match. The CDR3 is made up of 13 amino acids. Clones were read by immunoSEQ multiplex PCR, and TCRdb kept only the in-frame ones, dropping some. Of more than 110,000 clones listed, just over 85% are singletons. Separation from the roughly 700-subject first cohort characterized the 120-subject validation cohort, to which the donors belonged. Study conclusions and caveats: For most TCR sequences rarity was the rule, although some public TCRs occurred in many donors. The authors confirmed in vitro that three CMV-associated chains were specific for CMV antigens.

Sequenced: PBMCs. This sequence originates from a woman younger than 35 in good health and CMV-seropositive. This chain joins TRBV19 and TRBJ2-7; 8 positions match TRBD1. CDR3 DNA sequence: TGTGCCAGTAGTCGGACAGGGCGATACGAGCAGTACTTC. Translating gives CASSRTGRYEQYF.